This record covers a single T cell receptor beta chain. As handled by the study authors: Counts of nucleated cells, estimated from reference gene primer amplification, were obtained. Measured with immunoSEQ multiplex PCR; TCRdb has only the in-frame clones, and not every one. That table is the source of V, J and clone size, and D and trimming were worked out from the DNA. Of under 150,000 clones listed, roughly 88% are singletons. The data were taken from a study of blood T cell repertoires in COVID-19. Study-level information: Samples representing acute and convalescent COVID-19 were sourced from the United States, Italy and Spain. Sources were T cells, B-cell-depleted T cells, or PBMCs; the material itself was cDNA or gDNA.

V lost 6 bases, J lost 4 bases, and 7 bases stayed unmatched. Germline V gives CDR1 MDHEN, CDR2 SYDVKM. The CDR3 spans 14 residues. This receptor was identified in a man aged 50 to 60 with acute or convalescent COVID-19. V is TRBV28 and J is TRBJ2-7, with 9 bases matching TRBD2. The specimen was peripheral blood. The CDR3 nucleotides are TGTGCCAGCAGACGTGGTAGCGGGAGTTACGAGCAGTACTTC. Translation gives CASRRGSGSYEQYF.